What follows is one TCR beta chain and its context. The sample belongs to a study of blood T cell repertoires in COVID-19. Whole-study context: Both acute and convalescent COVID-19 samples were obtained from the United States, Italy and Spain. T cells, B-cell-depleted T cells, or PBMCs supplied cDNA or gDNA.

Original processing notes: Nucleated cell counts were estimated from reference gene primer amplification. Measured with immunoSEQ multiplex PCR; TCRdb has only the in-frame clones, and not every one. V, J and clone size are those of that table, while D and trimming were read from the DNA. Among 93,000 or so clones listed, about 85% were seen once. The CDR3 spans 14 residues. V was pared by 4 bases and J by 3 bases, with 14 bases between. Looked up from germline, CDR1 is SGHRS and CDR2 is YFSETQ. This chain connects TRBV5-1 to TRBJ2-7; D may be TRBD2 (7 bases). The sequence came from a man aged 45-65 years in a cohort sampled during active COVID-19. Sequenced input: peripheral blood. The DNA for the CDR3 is TGCGCCAGCAGCCCCTGGGAGGGGGACTACGAGCAGTACTTC. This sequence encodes CASSPWEGDYEQYF.